A single sample is the source of the 8 T cell receptor beta chains below, sequenced in a study of CD8+CD57+ T cells in acquired aplastic anemia. Previously, flow cytometry had revealed CD8+CD57+ cell expansion in the patients chosen for sequencing. The use of genomic DNA as template underpinned the TCR beta VDJ and CDR3 profiling. Each CDR3 protein gets one entry after TCRdb re-called the reads with MiXCR. The table shows approximately 80,000 distinct CDR3 sequences, with about 70% occurring only once. Sequenced material: sorted CD4+, CD8+, or CD8+CD57+ T cells (not recorded which) from PBMCs. The receptor source for this set is a human donor with aplastic anemia.

The J gene is TRBJ1-2, the V gene TRBV15; D uncertain. CDR3 length: 15 amino acids. Trimming cost V 0 bases and J 8 bases, with 16 bases left between them. Germline V gene sequence: CDR1 LNHNV, CDR2 YYDKDF (reference sequence). The CDR3 protein is CATSRDEPRQGGYTF. In DNA, the CDR3 is TGTGCCACCAGCAGAGATGAGCCAAGGCAAGGAGGCTACACCTTC.

This sequence joins TRBV20-1 and TRBJ2-5; 11 bases are a match to TRBD2. The germline V gene encodes CDR1 DFQATT and CDR2 SNEGSKA (reference sequence). This CDR3 is built from 18 residues. The trim removed 8 bases at V and 0 bases at J, leaving 17 bases unmatched. The CDR3: CSPRGTSGGKGYQETQYF. CDR3 DNA: TGCAGTCCAAGAGGTACTAGCGGGGGCAAAGGGTACCAAGAGACCCAGTACTTC.

This CDR3 is CSVGDRGYGYTF. The CDR3 coding sequence is TGCAGCGTTGGGGACAGGGGCTATGGCTACACCTTC. The chain recombines TRBV29-1 with TRBJ1-2; TRBD1 aligns across 10 bases. The length of the CDR3 is 12 residues. V was clipped by 4 bases and J by 4 bases; unmatched bases: 0. CDR1 is SQVTM and CDR2 is ANQGSEA in the germline V gene.

The chain joins TRBV15 to TRBJ2-1, with TRBD2 identical over 13 bases. The CDR3 runs to 16 residues. Germline lookup yields CDR1 LNHNV and CDR2 YYDKDF (reference sequence). J was trimmed by 6 bases and V by 3 bases; bases with no gene match: 5. CDR3 DNA sequence: TGTGCCACCAGCAGGGAACTAGCGGGAGGGTTCAATGAGCAGTTCTTC. Amino acid sequence: CATSRELAGGFNEQFF.

The V call is TRBV19, the J call TRBJ1-2, with D possibly TRBD1 on 5 matching bases. V lost 2 bases to trimming and J lost 5 bases, with 9 bases between them. The CDR3 runs to 13 residues. The germline gives CDR1 LNHDA, CDR2 SQIVND (reference sequence). The CDR3 DNA is TGTGCCAGTAGTATAACGGGGCCTTATGGCTACACCTTC. Translating it yields CASSITGPYGYTF.

The chain combines TRBV20-1 with TRBJ2-1; D perhaps matches TRBD2 (5 bases). Per the germline V gene, CDR1 is DFQATT and CDR2 is SNEGSKA (reference sequence). This CDR3 region has 14 residues. V gave up 1 base and J gave up 6 bases, with 13 bases separating them. The chain's CDR3 is CSARGARAFNEQFF. Written as DNA, the CDR3 is TGCAGTGCTAGAGGGGCGAGGGCCTTCAATGAGCAGTTCTTC.

The chain combines TRBV10-3 with TRBJ1-2; D is ambiguous. CDR3 length: 15 residues. V lost 6 bases and J 4 bases, leaving 18 bases between the germline ends. Germline V CDR1 and CDR2: ENHRY, SYGVKD. The CDR3 nucleotides read TGTGCCATCAGGGGGTCCTCGACACAACTCTATGGCTACACCTTC. Its translation: CAIRGSSTQLYGYTF.

The rearrangement uses TRBV7-6 and TRBJ2-1; TRBD2 matches 11 bases. The germline CDR1 and CDR2 sequences are SGHVS and FNYEAQ. This CDR3 has 18 amino acids. Trimming removed 1 base from V and 0 bases from J; junction bases left unmatched: 5. The CDR3 DNA follows: TGTGCCAGCAGCTTAGACGGACTAGCGGGCAGCTCCTACAATGAGCAGTTCTTC. It codes for CASSLDGLAGSSYNEQFF.